The 19 T cell receptor beta chains in this list originate from one sample, sequenced in a study of molecular identifiers for immune sequencing clone quantification. Each CDR3 protein is one row after TCRdb ran MiXCR on the PCR reads. Of about 510,000 distinct CDR3 sequences in the sample, about 25% were seen once. The material sequenced was naive CD8+ T cells from blood, with Jurkat cell RNA spiked in. The subset denotes: FACS-sorted CD8+CD4-CCR7+CD45RA+ naive T cells. The receptors originated from a human donor in good health. Some libraries in this study had Jurkat cell RNA spiked in.

J is TRBJ2-2 and V is TRBV7-9; D is unclear. Germline lookup yields CDR1 SEHNR and CDR2 FQNEAQ (reference sequence). The V gene lost 1 base and the J gene lost 0 bases, with 9 bases spanning the gap. This CDR3 spans 16 amino acids. The CDR3 reads CASSLVQRTNTGELFF. For the CDR3, the DNA is TGTGCCAGCAGCTTAGTCCAGAGAACGAACACCGGGGAGCTGTTTTTT.

The table lists this clonotype with a count of one. This may be a read error: a much more frequent sequence differs by one nucleotide. The chain is built from TRBV27 and TRBJ1-1; no firm D call. The CDR3 totals 14 residues. Germline V gene lookup returns CDR1 MNHEY and CDR2 SMNVEV (reference sequence). The CDR3 DNA reads as TGTGCCAGCAGTTTATCCGGGGTTTTAACTGGAGCTTTCTTT. Protein sequence: CASSLSGVLTGAFF.

Concerning this clonotype itself: A single base separates this from a much larger clone, so it may be a read error. The chain recombines TRBV9 with TRBJ1-1; D is perhaps TRBD1 (6 bases). This CDR3 has 15 residues. CDR1 is SGDLS, CDR2 YYNGEE, per germline. The chain's CDR3 is CASSVGQQGYTQAFF. The DNA of the CDR3 is TGTGCCAGCAGCGTAGGACAACAGGGCTACACTCAAGCTTTCTTT.

Details on this clonotype: This could be a read error, since a much larger clone is one nucleotide away. CDR3 DNA: TGTGCCAGCGGTTACTCGATTCGTAATGAAAAACTGTTTTTT. Translating it yields CASGYSIRNEKLFF. V gene TRBV6-5 combines with J gene TRBJ1-4; D gene unclear. The germline gives CDR1 MNHEY, CDR2 SVGAGI. There are 14 residues in the CDR3.

The sample holds a few counts of this clonotype. The J gene is TRBJ2-2, the V gene TRBV7-9; 8 bases align to TRBD2. The germline gives CDR1 SEHNR, CDR2 FQNEAQ (reference sequence). This CDR3 has 15 residues. With V trimmed by 5 bases and J by 2 bases, 4 bases remained unmatched. This CDR3 is CASSALADNTGELFF. The CDR3 nucleotides read TGTGCCAGCAGCGCACTAGCGGATAACACCGGGGAGCTGTTTTTT. The full variable domain, in which reference TRBV7-9 and TRBJ2-2 provide the parts outside the CDR3, is DTGVSQNPRHKITKRGQNVTFRCDPISEHNRLYWYRQTLGQGPEFLTYFQNEAQLEKSRLLSDRFSAERPKGSFSTLEIQRTEQGDSAMYLCASSALADNTGELFFGEGSRLTVL.

This clonotype was seen at least ten times. The chain uses TRBV12-3 or TRBV12-4 and TRBJ1-4, with D maybe TRBD1 (5 bases). CDR3 length equals 15 residues. Trimming left V 5 bases short and J 5 bases short, with 15 bases between. CDR3 coding DNA: TGTGCCAGCAGTCCCAACAGGATACTAAATGAAAAACTGTTTTTT. This sequence encodes CASSPNRILNEKLFF.

The V gene is TRBV27, the J gene TRBJ1-4; D ambiguous. Germline CDR1 MNHEY, CDR2 SMNVEV (reference sequence). The CDR3 contains 16 residues. V lost 4 bases and J 0 bases, leaving 12 bases between the germline ends. The CDR3 DNA is TGTGCCAGCAGTTCTGCTCCGAGGGCAACTAATGAAAAACTGTTTTTT. Its translation: CASSSAPRATNEKLFF.

The V and J genes are TRBV7-9 and TRBJ2-5, with a possible D match to TRBD2 (5 bases). This CDR3 has 12 residues. Trimming took 8 bases from V and 3 from J, leaving 10 bases between them. From germline, CDR1 is SEHNR and CDR2 FQNEAQ (reference sequence). The DNA of the CDR3 is TGTGCCAGCGGGAGTTGGGAAGAGACCCAGTACTTC. Translating gives CASGSWEETQYF.

This clonotype occurred many times. The V call is TRBV7-6, the J call TRBJ1-4, with TRBD1 identical over 8 bases. V was clipped by 5 bases and J by 6 bases; unmatched bases: 5. The CDR3 totals 14 residues. The germline V gene encodes CDR1 SGHVS and CDR2 FNYEAQ. This chain's CDR3 is CASSRDRGDEKLFF. CDR3 bases: TGTGCCAGCAGCCGCGACAGGGGCGATGAAAAACTGTTTTTT. The full variable domain, completed using reference TRBV7-6 and TRBJ1-4, is GAGVSQSPRYKVTKRGQDVALRCDPISGHVSLYWYRQALGQGPEFLTYFNYEAQQDKSGLPNDRFSAERPEGSISTLTIQRTEQRDSAMYRCASSRDRGDEKLFFGSGTQLSVL.

In its sample, this clonotype was seen a few times. This chain connects TRBV30 to TRBJ1-1, with unresolved D. Germline V gene data show CDR1 as GTSNPN and CDR2 as SVGIG (reference sequence). This CDR3 contains 12 residues. The ends were cut back, 2 bases at V and 3 bases at J, with 7 bases in the middle. The CDR3 loop is CAWSFGDTEAFF. The CDR3 DNA reads as TGTGCCTGGAGTTTCGGTGACACTGAAGCTTTCTTT.

The rearrangement joins TRBV19 to TRBJ2-4; D gene ambiguous. Trimming removed 5 bases at V and 2 bases at J, with 16 bases between. The CDR3 is 16 amino acids. Germline V gene data show CDR1 as LNHDA and CDR2 as SQIVND (reference sequence). CDR3 nucleotides: TGTGCCAGTAGTTCACCGGACCTGGGGTCCAAAAACATTCAGTACTTC. Its translation: CASSSPDLGSKNIQYF.

On this clonotype itself: Sequence at one end of the junction differs from germline and may be a read error. This chain uses TRBV2 with TRBJ2-3; tentatively, D is TRBD2 (6 bases). The CDR3 contains 14 residues. The germline CDR1 and CDR2 sequences are SNHLY and FYNNEI. The CDR3 nucleotides are TGTGCCAGCAGTGCCGGGAGCCACACAGCTACGCAGTATTTT. Translated, it gives CASSAGSHTATQYF.

As DNA, the CDR3 is TGTGCCAGCAGCCTTCCCGGCGCGGGGAGGGATACGCAGTATTTT. It yields the protein CASSLPGAGRDTQYF. V is TRBV3-1 and J is TRBJ2-3; tentative D call: TRBD2 (6 bases). The CDR3 covers 15 residues. The germline V gene has CDR1 LGHDT and CDR2 YNNKEL (reference sequence). Trimming took 4 bases from V and 6 from J, leaving 17 bases between them.

The J gene is TRBJ2-7, the V gene TRBV6-1, with D unclear. Germline V gives CDR1 MNHNS, CDR2 SASEGT. V was clipped by 1 base and J by 3 bases, with 7 bases between them. The CDR3 runs 13 residues. The CDR3 nucleotides are TGTGCCAGCAGTGAAGGGGCCTACTACGAGCAGTACTTC. Translating gives CASSEGAYYEQYF.

The rearrangement links TRBV28 to TRBJ2-3; D is perhaps TRBD2 (5 bases). Per germline, CDR1 MDHEN and CDR2 SYDVKM. Trimming left V 3 bases short and J 0 bases short, with 10 bases between. This CDR3 is 15 amino acids long. CDR3 in DNA: TGTGCCAGCAGTTTGGAGGACCTCAGCACAGATACGCAGTATTTT. It is translated as CASSLEDLSTDTQYF.

This clonotype was observed many times. The CDR3 nucleotides are TGTGCCAGCAGCTTGCTTCTCAGCAAAGAGACCCAGTACTTC. It yields the protein CASSLLLSKETQYF. V and J are TRBV5-4 and TRBJ2-5; D is unresolved. The V end lost 1 base, the J end lost 3 bases, and 10 bases lay between the germline ends. CDR1 is SGHNT, CDR2 YYREEE, per germline (reference sequence). CDR3 length: 14 amino acids.

The rearrangement links TRBV6-2 or TRBV6-3 to TRBJ1-1, with D possibly TRBD1 on 5 matching bases. CDR1 MNHEY and CDR2 SVGEGT come from the germline V gene. The CDR3 contains 14 residues. The V and J ends lost 7 bases and 0 bases respectively, with 12 bases between them. CDR3 sequence reads: CASNQQEMNTEAFF. For the CDR3, the DNA is TGTGCCAGCAACCAACAGGAGATGAACACTGAAGCTTTCTTT.

This clonotype has more than one count but fewer than ten. V gene TRBV6-2 or TRBV6-3 combines with J gene TRBJ2-6; no reliable D call. The germline V gene has CDR1 MNHEY and CDR2 SVGEGT. The CDR3 is made up of 17 amino acids. V dropped 4 bases and J dropped 0 bases, with 13 bases sitting between them. The CDR3 DNA reads as TGTGCCAGCAGTTTATTGGCCGTCAGCTCTGGGGCCAACGTCCTGACTTTC. Encoded protein: CASSLLAVSSGANVLTF.

This clonotype was counted at least ten times. The chain combines TRBV5-5 with TRBJ2-3; 13 nucleotides align to TRBD2. Per the germline V gene, CDR1 is SGHKS and CDR2 is YYEKEE (reference sequence). V trimming: 4 bases; J trimming: 4 bases; junction bases outside the gene matches: 18. This CDR3 contains 20 residues. The CDR3 sequence is CASSGQFHTTSGGASDTQYF. The CDR3 DNA follows: TGTGCCAGCAGCGGCCAGTTCCACACTACTAGCGGGGGGGCCTCAGATACGCAGTATTTT.